This entry lists 23 T cell receptor beta chains sequenced from one sample in a study of cytomegalovirus exposure and HLA in healthy donors. The PCR had 60 Vbeta and 13 Jbeta primers. The data were produced by immunoSEQ multiplex PCR, yet TCRdb's version contains in-frame clones alone and is incomplete. The profile covers 120,000 or so clones, with less than 85% appearing a single time and 20% taken by the ten largest. Sample: PBMCs. The receptor source for this set is a man aged 18 to 35 in good health and CMV-seropositive.

This clone was observed a single time. The chain links TRBV7-3 to TRBJ1-1; D uncertain. The germline V gene has CDR1 SGHTA and CDR2 FQGTGA. The V end lost 2 bases, the J end lost 6 bases, and 13 bases lay between the germline ends. The CDR3 has 14 amino acids. In nucleotides, the CDR3 is TGTGCCAGCAGCTTAGATCCGGTTATCGCTGAAGCTTTCTTT. Protein: CASSLDPVIAEAFF.

The chain employs TRBV2 and TRBJ1-2; D gene ambiguous. Trimming shortened V by 8 bases and J by 7 bases, and 14 bases separated the two germline ends. CDR1 is SNHLY and CDR2 is FYNNEI in the germline V gene. The CDR3 has 12 residues. The CDR3 protein is CASAPSGGGYTF. In DNA, the CDR3 is TGTGCCAGCGCCCCCTCGGGTGGTGGCTACACCTTC.

This chain connects TRBV29-1 to TRBJ2-5; D is perhaps TRBD1 (5 bases). The better agreement between TRBJ2-7 and the DNA end casts doubt on the J call. The CDR3 sequence is 13 residues long. Germline V gene data show CDR1 as SQVTM and CDR2 as ANQGSEA. The CDR3, as DNA: TGCAGCGTTGGGCAGGGAATTCTGTACGAGCAGTACTTC. It translates to CSVGQGILYEQYF.

On this clone: Other nucleotide sequences in the sample specify the same CDR3. The chain carries TRBV4-1 and TRBJ2-1; D possibly corresponds to TRBD1 (5 bases). The CDR3 extends over 15 amino acids. Germline V gives CDR1 MGHRA, CDR2 YSYEKL. V was trimmed by 0 bases and J by 0 bases, leaving 6 bases between them. For the CDR3, the DNA is TGCGCCAGCAGCCAAGATAGGGGCTCCTACAATGAGCAGTTCTTC. Amino acids: CASSQDRGSYNEQFF.

The genes are TRBV30 and TRBJ1-2; unclear D gene. Germline CDR1 and CDR2: GTSNPN and SVGIG (reference sequence). There are 13 residues in the CDR3. Trimming cost V 5 bases and J 0 bases, with 10 bases left between them. As DNA, the CDR3 is TGTGCCTGGTCACAGAGAGCTAACTATGGCTACACCTTC. Residues: CAWSQRANYGYTF.

V usage is TRBV6-5 and J usage is TRBJ2-7, with a tentative D call TRBD2 (5 bases). This CDR3 is 15 amino acids long. Trimming stripped 0 bases from V and 3 bases from J, with 12 bases between. Germline CDR1 and CDR2: MNHEY and SVGAGI. CDR3 nucleotides: TGTGCCAGCAGTTACTCGAAGGGAGTGGGCTACGAGCAGTACTTC. It yields the protein CASSYSKGVGYEQYF.

This clone was detected once. The chain recombines TRBV7-9 with TRBJ2-7; TRBD1 might be the D (6 bases). Germline V gene sequence: CDR1 SEHNR, CDR2 FQNEAQ (reference sequence). CDR3 length equals 14 residues. V dropped 5 bases and J dropped 3 bases, with 14 bases sitting between them. In DNA, the CDR3 is TGTGCCAGCAGCCGCCGGGACAAACACTACGAGCAGTACTTC. Protein sequence: CASSRRDKHYEQYF.

The chain combines TRBV4-1 with TRBJ2-7, with a weak D call TRBD1 (6 bases). Germline CDR1 MGHRA, CDR2 YSYEKL. Trimming left V 3 bases short and J 0 bases short, with 12 bases between. The CDR3 is 15 residues long. The CDR3 DNA follows: TGCGCCAGCAGCCACCCGACAGGCAGCTCCTACGAGCAGTACTTC. Its translation is CASSHPTGSSYEQYF.

V is TRBV30 and J is TRBJ1-3; D uncertain. The CDR3 is 14 amino acids. Germline V gene sequence: CDR1 GTSNPN, CDR2 SVGIG (reference sequence). V gave up 4 bases and J gave up 0 bases, with 10 bases separating them. This CDR3 reads CAWTPTLSGNTIYF. DNA of the CDR3: TGTGCCTGGACTCCGACACTCTCTGGAAACACCATATATTTT.

V usage is TRBV7-7 and J usage is TRBJ1-1, with D perhaps matching TRBD1 (5 bases). Germline CDR1 reads SSHAT; CDR2 reads FNYEAQ (reference sequence). This CDR3 is 15 amino acids long. V was cut by 1 base and J by 4 bases, with 13 bases left in between. CDR3 amino acids: CASSLVVGGATEAFF. The CDR3 region has the DNA TGTGCCAGCAGCTTAGTAGTTGGAGGGGCCACTGAAGCTTTCTTT.

V usage is TRBV7-9 and J usage is TRBJ2-1; the match to TRBD1 covers 7 bases. J gave up 8 bases and V 2 bases, and 3 bases lay outside the gene matches. CDR3 length equals 13 residues. Looked up from germline, CDR1 is SEHNR and CDR2 is FQNEAQ (reference sequence). The CDR3 region has the DNA TGTGCCAGCAGCTTAAGCACAGGGGATGAGCAGTTCTTC. Translating it yields CASSLSTGDEQFF.

The V and J genes are TRBV11-2 and TRBJ1-1; D gene uncertain. This CDR3 has 15 residues. Germline V lookup: CDR1 SGHAT, CDR2 FQNNGV. V dropped 7 bases and J dropped 0 bases, with 15 bases sitting between them. The CDR3 protein is CASTVLTQMNTEAFF. The DNA of the CDR3 is TGTGCCAGCACCGTCCTTACACAGATGAACACTGAAGCTTTCTTT. The entire variable domain, with the rest obtained from reference TRBV11-2 and TRBJ1-1, is as follows: EAGVAQSPRYKIIEKRQSVAFWCNPISGHATLYWYQQILGQGPKLLIQFQNNGVVDDSQLPKDRFSAERLKGVDSTLKIQPAKLEDSAVYLCASTVLTQMNTEAFFGQGTRLTVV.

CDR3 in amino acids: CASSLQGARTEAFF. CDR3 nucleotide sequence: TGTGCCAGCAGTCTACAGGGGGCGCGTACTGAAGCTTTCTTT. This chain connects TRBV28 to TRBJ1-1; 9 nucleotides line up with TRBD1. The CDR3 sequence is 14 residues long. CDR1 is MDHEN, CDR2 SYDVKM, per germline. V gave up 5 bases and J gave up 5 bases; unmatched junction bases: 6.

The J gene is TRBJ2-3, the V gene TRBV9, with 7 bases that match TRBD2. Trimming took 3 bases from V and 0 from J; bases not matched to a gene: 13. Germline CDR1 reads SGDLS; CDR2 reads YYNGEE. The CDR3 sequence is 18 residues long. The CDR3 coding sequence is TGTGCCAGCAGCGCCTATGGGAGGGGAGTACTTAGCACAGATACGCAGTATTTT. Amino acid sequence: CASSAYGRGVLSTDTQYF.

This clone was seen only once. This chain joins TRBV29-1 and TRBJ1-2; the D is unclear. The CDR3 spans 12 residues. In germline, CDR1 is SQVTM, CDR2 ANQGSEA. V was cut by 3 bases and J by 1 base, with 6 bases left in between. The CDR3 loop is CSVEGLNYGYTF. CDR3 DNA sequence: TGCAGCGTTGAGGGCCTTAACTATGGCTACACCTTC.

The CDR3 region is CASSLGGLRLETDTQYF. The CDR3 region has the DNA TGTGCCAGCAGCTTAGGAGGTCTGAGACTAGAGACAGATACGCAGTATTTT. The V gene is TRBV7-9, the J gene TRBJ2-3; tentative D call: TRBD2 (6 bases). V was shortened by 1 base and J by 3 bases, with 17 bases between the two germline ends. The germline gives CDR1 SEHNR, CDR2 FQNEAQ (reference sequence). The CDR3 totals 17 residues.

The CDR3 DNA reads as TGTGCCAGCAGCCCAGCAGGGGGAGGTACTGAAGCTTTCTTT. Protein product: CASSPAGGGTEAFF. The chain recombines TRBV9 with TRBJ1-1; 7 bases are a match to TRBD1. This CDR3 comprises 14 residues. In germline, CDR1 is SGDLS, CDR2 YYNGEE. V trimming: 4 bases; J trimming: 5 bases; junction bases outside the gene matches: 8.

The chain couples TRBV18 to TRBJ1-5; possible D gene TRBD1, 5 bases. Germline V gene data show CDR1 as KGHSH and CDR2 as LQKENI. Trimming shortened V by 5 bases and J by 5 bases, and 16 bases separated the two germline ends. This CDR3 spans 15 amino acids. In DNA form, the CDR3 reads TGTGCCAGCTCAAAGAGCATGGGGGGGGATCAGCCCCAGCATTTT. Its protein product is CASSKSMGGDQPQHF.

The chain is built from TRBV28 and TRBJ1-4; 9 bases line up with TRBD1. Germline CDR1 reads MDHEN; CDR2 reads SYDVKM. After removal of 6 bases from V and 0 bases from J, the junction contained 8 bases not matched to a gene. The CDR3 runs to 17 residues. CDR3 DNA: TGTGCCAGCAGAAGGGGGACAGGGATTTCAACTAATGAAAAACTGTTTTTT. It yields the protein CASRRGTGISTNEKLFF.

This rearrangement joins TRBV18 to TRBJ2-3; TRBD2 matches at 7 bases. Germline CDR1 KGHSH, CDR2 LQKENI. The V segment lost 3 bases and the J segment 1 base; nucleotides outside the gene matches: 4. This CDR3 spans 15 amino acids. Here the CDR3 reads CASSPGGGGTDTQYF. The CDR3 bases are TGTGCCAGCTCACCGGGGGGGGGTGGCACAGATACGCAGTATTTT.

In this sample, this clone turned up once. The V gene is TRBV2, the J gene TRBJ2-1; tentatively, D is TRBD2 (5 bases). Trimming removed 3 bases at V and 7 bases at J, with 13 bases between. CDR3 length: 14 amino acids. In germline, CDR1 is SNHLY, CDR2 FYNNEI. CDR3 coding DNA: TGTGCCAGCAGTGAGGGTAGCGTCGGGAATGAGCAGTTCTTC. Its translation: CASSEGSVGNEQFF.

The chain recombines TRBV29-1 with TRBJ2-5, with 9 nucleotides matching TRBD1. CDR3 length equals 14 residues. With 4 bases clipped from V and 4 bases from J, the junction kept 7 bases outside the gene matches. Looked up from germline, CDR1 is SQVTM and CDR2 is ANQGSEA. The CDR3 DNA reads as TGCAGCGTTGTGGACAGGGGCTCGTCAGAGACCCAGTACTTC. It codes for CSVVDRGSSETQYF.

This clone is a singleton in its sample. The chain employs TRBV13 and TRBJ2-5, with TRBD2 matching over 7 bases. The J call is doubtful: the DNA matches TRBJ2-7 better. This CDR3 contains 14 residues. CDR1 is PRHDT and CDR2 is FYEKMQ in the germline V gene (reference sequence). The DNA for the CDR3 is TGTGCCAGCAGCCTAGAAGCGGGGCAAGGCGAGCAGTACTTC. Protein product: CASSLEAGQGEQYF.